This TCR beta chain appears in the sequencing data of a study of T cells expressing NK-cell markers. As for this clonotype: The antigen is not known.

General study results and limits: Each of over 5 donors carried dominant NKG2C+ clonotypes accounting for about 1.0-8% of CD8+ T cells. Leadership of the CD3+CD56-NKG2C+ fraction also belonged to these clonotypes in a handful of donors.

The germline V gene encodes CDR1 SGHDN and CDR2 FVKESK. The CDR3 has 13 amino acids. Reanalyzing the 5' RACE reads, TCRdb keeps one entry per CDR3 protein, without DNA. The sample's table shows about 30,000 distinct CDR3 sequences. The rearrangement links TRBV14 to TRBJ2-7; TCRdb's D call, TRBD1, is unchecked because there is no DNA. This clonotype was sampled from a woman between 18 and 75 years old in good health. Sequencing used blood T cells: a sorted CD56 or NKG2C T cell subset, CD4+ or CD8+ T cells, or bulk PBMC T cells (not recorded which). The CDR3 region is CASSQESGDEQYF.